These T cell receptor beta chains were read from a single sample in a study of blood T cell repertoires in COVID-19. TCRdb's table, derived via immunoSEQ multiplex PCR, lists solely in-frame clones and lacks some. The sample yields roughly 50,000 clones, approximately 81% seen once. The sequencing input was peripheral blood. These TCRs come from a woman aged 55-75 years with acute or convalescent COVID-19. Each CDR3 is given with its conserved first and last residue. The order of the fields is V gene, J gene, CDR3 protein.

TRBV3-1/TRBV3-2	TRBJ1-4	CASSQESAGGNEKLFF
TRBV5-1	TRBJ1-5	CASSHGQGSNQPQHF
TRBV6-4	TRBJ1-2	CASSEFAFTDNYGYTF
TRBV6-5	TRBJ2-1	CASSYSQGPHNEQFF
TRBV7-3	TRBJ1-2	CASSLRDRSGYTF
TRBV19	TRBJ1-2	CASSMPPEGGYTF
TRBV5-4	TRBJ2-3	CASRFGGTTDTQYF
TRBV10-2	TRBJ2-3	CASSLAGGTDTQYF
TRBV12-3/TRBV12-4	TRBJ2-5	CASSYRYQETQYF
TRBV4-2	TRBJ2-5	CASSPRTSGPQETQYF
TRBV28	TRBJ1-5	CASSVQGAGNQPQHF
TRBV7-2	TRBJ1-6	CASSLEGGDNSPLHF
TRBV27	TRBJ1-1	CASSPSDRPNTEAFF
TRBV5-4	TRBJ2-7	CASSRLAGSTYEQYF
TRBV7-9	TRBJ2-1	CASRTGTDSYNEQFF
TRBV19	TRBJ1-4	CASSGGDGDPTNEKLFF
TRBV5-4	TRBJ2-2	CASSLGQTNTGELFF
TRBV4-1	TRBJ1-2	CASSQGAGASYGYTF
TRBV12-3/TRBV12-4	TRBJ1-5	CASSLAGGYQHF
TRBV6-6	TRBJ2-1	CASSYLGHLGYNEQFF
TRBV4-2	TRBJ2-1	CASSQEVTSSYNEQFF
TRBV19	TRBJ1-5	CASSIGAPIKYSNQPQHF
TRBV9	TRBJ1-6	CASGQGHENSPLHF
TRBV5-1	TRBJ2-1	CASIRTGGNEQFF
TRBV4-3	TRBJ2-7	CASSQAGGSGTSRYEQYF
TRBV27	TRBJ1-3	CASSFYPPSSGNTIYF
TRBV6-6	TRBJ2-7	CASSANTREDEQYF
TRBV6-5	TRBJ1-3	CASRPTGFENTIYF
TRBV5-1	TRBJ2-1	CASSRQTGRSYNEQFF
TRBV21-1	TRBJ2-2	CASSKAPDRTYTGELFF
TRBV6-5	TRBJ2-5	CASSTTGIPQETQYF
TRBV29-1	TRBJ1-1	CSVAGTADTEAFF
TRBV5-1	TRBJ1-1	CASSFSAGGTEAFF
TRBV7-3	TRBJ2-2	CASSFDDSSPGELFF
TRBV4-1	TRBJ2-3	CASSQPGADTQYF
TRBV3-1/TRBV3-2	TRBJ2-1	CASSRFGEQFF
TRBV30	TRBJ2-7	CAWRPGQTYEQYF
TRBV5-1	TRBJ2-5	CASSPGIQETQYF
TRBV19	TRBJ2-1	CASSIGIGTGAYNEQFF
TRBV19	TRBJ2-7	CASSRPGLAGPYEQYF
TRBV27	TRBJ1-1	CASSGGLLTEAFF
TRBV4-3	TRBJ1-4	CASSQALGQGREKLFF
TRBV9	TRBJ1-2	CASSTRGGVRGYTF
TRBV12-3/TRBV12-4	TRBJ1-2	CASSLVPRSYTF
TRBV10-3	TRBJ2-3	CAISDTTGGVFF
TRBV5-4	TRBJ2-3	CASSHGQELTDTQYF